The TCR beta chain described here comes from a study of beta chain features in type 1 diabetes. General study findings and limits: The naive, central memory and Treg TCRB repertoires looked more alike in patients than they did in healthy donors.

Since all of the isolated RNA was reverse transcribed, expressed TCRB transcripts were what got sequenced. The average read count of naive, central memory and regulatory T cell samples was about 3.57 million. TCRdb's table, derived via immunoSEQ multiplex PCR, lists solely in-frame clones and lacks some. The sample shows about 300,000 clones, 7% to 9% of them seen only once. This clone was detected only a few times. Its antigen is not known. The V gene's germline CDR1 is MNHEY and CDR2 SVGAGI. V lost 2 bases, J lost 3 bases, and 7 bases lay in between. CDR3 length equals 13 residues. The sample was central memory CD4+ T cells from blood. This receptor was taken from a woman in her late teens or twenties in good health. J is TRBJ1-1 and V is TRBV6-5; weak D call: TRBD1 (6 bases). CDR3 sequence (DNA): TGTGCCAGCAGTTACGAGGGGGACACTGAAGCTTTCTTT. Translating it yields CASSYEGDTEAFF.